This T cell receptor (beta chain) appears in the sequencing data of a study of blood T cell repertoires in COVID-19. Looking at the study overall: Italy, Spain and the United States were the sources of the convalescent and acute COVID-19 samples. Nucleic acid was either cDNA or gDNA, and it came from T cells, B-cell-depleted T cells, or PBMCs.

V shed 6 bases, J shed 9 bases, and the junction held 14 bases outside the gene matches. Germline V gene lookup returns CDR1 MDHEN and CDR2 SYDVKM. The CDR3 length is 15 residues. Seattle's cohort entered during active infection and was followed longitudinally. Using immunoSEQ multiplex PCR, the repertoire was profiled, and TCRdb retains in-frame clones only, with some absent. This sample has more than 300,000 clones, with more than 75% found just once. The chain has TRBV28 and TRBJ1-5; TRBD1 matches at 7 bases. This clonotype originated in a woman aged 25 to 39 with COVID-19, enrolled during active disease. Material for sequencing was peripheral blood. The CDR3 reads CASRVAGGPLSPQHF. The CDR3 DNA reads as TGTGCCAGCAGAGTCGCAGGGGGGCCCCTATCGCCCCAGCATTTT.